This T cell receptor (beta chain) was retrieved from a study of CD8+ T cells in alopecia areata. As the sequencing template, cDNA was produced by extracting RNA and reverse transcribing it. TCRdb keeps only in-frame clones here, not all; method: immunoSEQ multiplex PCR. The top ten hold around 15% of the sample, which has about 150,000 clones, 75% to 90% seen once. V lost 8 bases and J lost 2, with 10 bases in between. The CDR3 loop spans 13 amino acids. Germline values: CDR1 MDHEN, CDR2 SYDVKM. The sequence derives from a human donor with alopecia areata. The sequencing used CD8+ T cells sorted from blood, collected at week 0. The rearrangement joins TRBV28 to TRBJ2-1; D is unclear. CDR3 in DNA: TGTGCCAGCTTACAGCATACCTACAATGAGCAGTTCTTC. It is translated as CASLQHTYNEQFF.